Presented here are 11 T cell receptor beta chains from one specimen sequenced in a study of regulatory T cells in long-lasting Graves disease. Time point meaning: persistent/refractory GD, antithyroid drugs over 5 years with positive TRAb. The TCR library used RNA extracted from PBMCs. CDR3 regions were amplified by Arm-PCR using iRepertoire HTBI primers to build TCR beta libraries. Each CDR3 protein gets one entry after TCRdb re-called the multiplex PCR reads with MiXCR. The sample has 400,000 or so distinct CDR3 sequences, around a quarter seen once. The starting material was peripheral blood mononuclear cells (PBMCs), obtained when the disease was refractory, from a patient treated with antithyroid drugs. These receptors all stem from a female donor with Graves disease.

This clonotype showed up just a few times. The genes are TRBV10-2 and TRBJ1-3; D unresolved. This CDR3 has 16 residues. V lost 0 bases and J 0 bases, leaving 9 bases between the germline ends. Germline CDR1 WSHSY, CDR2 SAAADI. The CDR3 coding sequence is TGCGCCAGCAGTGAGTCTGGTGGATACTCTGGAAACACCATATATTTT. This codes for CASSESGGYSGNTIYF.

CDR3 DNA sequence: TGTGCCAGCAGTTACTCGAGATTGGCGGTGGCAGGGCAAGAGACCCAGTACTTC. Its protein product is CASSYSRLAVAGQETQYF. The chain carries TRBV6-5 and TRBJ2-5; the D gene is possibly TRBD1 (5 bases). The germline gives CDR1 MNHEY, CDR2 SVGAGI. Between the trimmed V and J ends, which lost 0 bases and 2 bases, there was a span of 19 bases. This CDR3 region has 18 residues.

The table lists this clonotype with a few counts. The chain joins TRBV6-1 to TRBJ2-7; D gene uncertain. CDR3 length: 13 residues. The germline gives CDR1 MNHNS, CDR2 SASEGT. V was cut by 2 bases and J by 6 bases, with 11 bases left in between. CDR3 sequence reads: CASSEKKYSEQYF. The CDR3 coding sequence is TGTGCCAGCAGTGAAAAAAAGTATTCCGAGCAGTACTTC.

This clonotype was found a few times. The chain employs TRBV12-3 or TRBV12-4 and TRBJ1-1; TRBD1 matches 9 bases. V dropped 6 bases and J dropped 8; count of bases not matched to a gene: 4. This CDR3 is built from 12 residues. CDR3 nucleotide sequence: TGTGCCAGCAGACCGACAGGGGGAGAAGCTTTCTTT. Protein: CASRPTGGEAFF.

This clonotype occurred many times. This chain joins TRBV28 and TRBJ1-1, with 9 bases fitting TRBD1. Germline CDR1 is MDHEN and CDR2 is SYDVKM. This CDR3 is 15 amino acids long. Germline trimming cut 4 bases from V and 1 base from J; bases unmatched to any gene: 4. In DNA, the CDR3 is TGTGCCAGCAGTTGGGACAGGGCACAGAACACTGAAGCTTTCTTT. This sequence encodes CASSWDRAQNTEAFF.

The table lists this clonotype with many counts. The chain couples TRBV20-1 to TRBJ1-4; TRBD1 is a possible D gene (6 bases). Germline loops: CDR1 DFQATT, CDR2 SNEGSKA (reference sequence). The CDR3 length is 15 residues. V was pared by 6 bases and J by 0 bases, with 14 bases between. The CDR3 reads CSAGPPGATNEKLFF. The DNA of the CDR3 is TGCAGTGCCGGGCCCCCAGGGGCAACTAATGAAAAACTGTTTTTT.

The chain combines TRBV7-9 with TRBJ2-2, with 7 bases matching TRBD1. Looked up from germline, CDR1 is SEHNR and CDR2 is FQNEAQ (reference sequence). V shed 5 bases, J shed 6 bases, and the junction held 6 bases outside the gene matches. The CDR3 spans 14 residues. CDR3 nucleotide sequence: TGTGCCAGCAGCCAACACGGGACAGCCGGGGAGCTGTTTTTT. Protein product: CASSQHGTAGELFF.

This clonotype has at least ten counts. The CDR3 nucleotides are TGTGCCAGCAGTATCCCCCAGGGAGGTAGTGCCGAGCAGTACTTC. This gives the protein CASSIPQGGSAEQYF. The rearrangement uses TRBV28 and TRBJ2-7; D may be TRBD2 (6 bases). The CDR3 has 15 residues. Trimming left V 5 bases short and J 6 bases short, with 20 bases between. CDR1 is MDHEN, CDR2 SYDVKM, per germline.

The chain is built from TRBV7-9 and TRBJ1-4; weak D call: TRBD1 (5 bases). With 5 bases removed from V and 8 bases from J, the gap between germline ends came to 15 bases. CDR3 length equals 14 residues. The germline V gene has CDR1 SEHNR and CDR2 FQNEAQ (reference sequence). In DNA, the CDR3 is TGTGCCAGCAGCCAAAACCAGGGCAACGAAAAACTGTTTTTT. This translates into CASSQNQGNEKLFF.

The chain recombines TRBV19 with TRBJ2-5, with TRBD2 matching over 9 bases. The V segment lost 2 bases and the J segment 2 bases; nucleotides outside the gene matches: 3. Germline CDR1 is LNHDA and CDR2 is SQIVND (reference sequence). The CDR3 runs 15 residues. As DNA, the CDR3 is TGTGCCAGTAGTATACTAGCGGGGATTCAAGAGACCCAGTACTTC. This sequence encodes CASSILAGIQETQYF.

In this sample, this clonotype turned up a few times. V and J are TRBV6-1 and TRBJ2-5, with a possible D match to TRBD2 (6 bases). V shed 6 bases and J shed 4 bases, with 18 bases lying between them. The CDR3 runs to 15 residues. Germline-derived CDR1 and CDR2 are MNHNS and SASEGT. DNA for the CDR3: TGTGCCAGCAGCCCCGGGTGGGAGGAGAGAGAGACCCAGTACTTC. Protein product: CASSPGWEERETQYF.